This T cell receptor beta chain was profiled in a study of blood T cell repertoires in COVID-19. Sequencing was performed with immunoSEQ multiplex PCR; in TCRdb, only in-frame clones are kept and a portion is missing. Of 150,000 or so clones in the sample, 75% to 85% are singletons; the top ten hold approximately 3.6%. The study assigned cohorts using participant-reported clinical history. CDR3 length: 16 amino acids. The germline CDR1 and CDR2 sequences are SGHRS and YFSETQ. Trimming at V came to 0 bases and at J to 2 bases, leaving 8 bases not matched to a gene. The TCR originated in a woman aged 60-75 years who had recovered from COVID-19. Sequenced material: PBMCs or T cells enriched from blood (not recorded which). The rearrangement links TRBV5-1 to TRBJ2-7; TRBD2 matches at 7 bases. CDR3: CASSLGLGGNTYEQYF. The DNA of the CDR3 is TGCGCCAGCAGCTTGGGGCTGGGAGGGAATACCTACGAGCAGTACTTC. Variable domain in full (rest from reference TRBV5-1 and TRBJ2-7): KAGVTQTPRYLIKTRGQQVTLSCSPISGHRSVSWYQQTPGQGLQFLFEYFSETQRNKGNFPGRFSGRQFSNSRSEMNVSTLELGDSALYLCASSLGLGGNTYEQYFGPGTRLTVT.